This T cell receptor beta chain is drawn from a study of T cell responses to AZD1222 COVID-19 vaccine. Whole-study findings and limits: Spike-specific TCR breadth and depth went up after people got two AZD1222 doses. Among vaccine-associated CD4 TCRs, coverage spanned spike, with dominance at 160-218 and 743-854. The donor cohort was predominantly white British with a female majority, and clonal diversity may have been underestimated. Recipients of AZD1222 seropositive at baseline numbered only 6 or 7.

On this clone itself: Its antigen remains unknown.

TCRdb keeps only in-frame clones here, not all; method: immunoSEQ multiplex PCR. The sample has about 92,000 clones; approximately 90% are singletons. With 3 bases removed from V and 1 base from J, the gap between germline ends came to 13 bases. The germline gives CDR1 SGHRS, CDR2 YFSETQ. The CDR3 is 15 residues long. V gene TRBV5-1 combines with J gene TRBJ1-1, with D unclear. This clonotype originated in an adult in good health. Source: peripheral blood, taken on day 0 of AZD1222 vaccination. This chain's CDR3 is CASSSSGGWNTEAFF. The CDR3, as DNA: TGCGCCAGCAGCTCCTCTGGTGGCTGGAACACTGAAGCTTTCTTT.